The rows below give T cell receptor beta chains drawn from one sample of a study of blood T cell repertoires in COVID-19. Produced via immunoSEQ multiplex PCR; TCRdb's table is partial and in-frame only. This sample has about 200,000 clones, with about nine tenths found just once. The specimen was peripheral blood. These receptors all come from a man between 60 and 75 years old who had recovered from COVID-19. Each CDR3 is given without its conserved first and last residue. Each record gives: V gene, J gene, CDR3 protein.

>TRBV6-6|TRBJ1-6
ASSSTYNSPLH
>TRBV5-1|TRBJ2-5
ASSRLSGGEETQY
>TRBV10-3|TRBJ1-3
AIGARVGSGNTIY
>TRBV9|TRBJ2-2
ASSVETPGTGELF
>TRBV11-3|TRBJ2-3
ASSLGGAAVDTQY
>TRBV4-1|TRBJ1-2
ASSRSQNRVGYT
>TRBV5-4|TRBJ1-1
ASSLAAVMNTEAF
>TRBV6-5|TRBJ2-5
ASSFDREETQY
>TRBV14|TRBJ2-3
ASSQGLAGVTSTDTQY
>TRBV7-3|TRBJ1-1
ASSLFPTGEGGGTEAF
>TRBV7-2|TRBJ2-6
ASSFSSGSPGANVLT
>TRBV7-2|TRBJ2-3
ASSPGLAGGWSTDTQY
>TRBV19|TRBJ1-2
ASSITGSYGYT
>TRBV30|TRBJ1-2
AWYGDRNYGYT
>TRBV24-1|TRBJ2-3
ATSDLAGTDTQY
>TRBV3-1/TRBV3-2|TRBJ2-2
ASSQLTGLAGGVRELF
>TRBV3-1/TRBV3-2|TRBJ2-1
ASSQWGGGYNEQF
>TRBV7-3|TRBJ2-7
ASSLGEGAYEQY
>TRBV7-2|TRBJ2-3
ASSLLGSGRADTQY
>TRBV7-3|TRBJ2-2
ASSPRGDGELF
>TRBV18|TRBJ1-5
ASSPSAGVGNQPQH
>TRBV18|TRBJ1-5
ASSPTGGNQPQH
>TRBV29-1|TRBJ2-3
SVEYQGAKY
>TRBV18|TRBJ2-3
ASSPPTDFTDTQY
>TRBV28|TRBJ2-7
ASIKTALGTVPYEQY
>TRBV7-2|TRBJ1-5
ASSRQGNQPQH
>TRBV9|TRBJ1-2
ASSPTGGENYGYT
>TRBV6-2/TRBV6-3|TRBJ2-1
ASSFRTSGRNEQF